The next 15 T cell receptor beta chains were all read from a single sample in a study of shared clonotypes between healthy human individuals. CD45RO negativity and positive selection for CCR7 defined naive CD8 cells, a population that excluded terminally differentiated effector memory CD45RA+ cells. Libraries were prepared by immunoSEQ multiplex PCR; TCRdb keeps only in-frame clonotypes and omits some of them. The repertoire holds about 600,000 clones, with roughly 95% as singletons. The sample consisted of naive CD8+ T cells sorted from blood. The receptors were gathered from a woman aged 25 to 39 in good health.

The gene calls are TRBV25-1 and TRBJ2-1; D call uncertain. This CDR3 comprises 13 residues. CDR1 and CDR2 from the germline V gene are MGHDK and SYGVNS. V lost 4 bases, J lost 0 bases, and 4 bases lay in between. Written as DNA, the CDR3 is TGTGCCAGCAGTGCTAGCTCCTACAATGAGCAGTTCTTC. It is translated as CASSASSYNEQFF.

CDR3 protein: CASSDRVHNEQFF. The CDR3, as DNA: TGCGCCAGCAGTGACAGGGTCCACAATGAGCAGTTCTTC. This chain links TRBV10-1 with TRBJ2-1; possible D gene TRBD1, 5 bases. CDR3 length: 13 residues. CDR1 WNHNN and CDR2 SYGVQD come from the germline V gene (reference sequence). The V end was cut by 3 bases, the J end by 5 bases, with 8 bases between.

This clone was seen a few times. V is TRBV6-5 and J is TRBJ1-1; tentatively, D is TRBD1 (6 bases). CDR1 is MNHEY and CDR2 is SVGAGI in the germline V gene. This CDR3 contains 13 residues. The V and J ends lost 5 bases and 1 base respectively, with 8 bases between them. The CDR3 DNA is TGTGCCAGCAGTCAGGGACAGAACACTGAAGCTTTCTTT. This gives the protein CASSQGQNTEAFF.

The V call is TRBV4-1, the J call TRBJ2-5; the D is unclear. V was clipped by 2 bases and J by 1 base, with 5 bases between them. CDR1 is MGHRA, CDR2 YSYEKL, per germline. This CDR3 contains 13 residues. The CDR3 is CASSQRLQETQYF. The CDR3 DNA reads TGCGCCAGCAGCCAACGGCTCCAAGAGACCCAGTACTTC.

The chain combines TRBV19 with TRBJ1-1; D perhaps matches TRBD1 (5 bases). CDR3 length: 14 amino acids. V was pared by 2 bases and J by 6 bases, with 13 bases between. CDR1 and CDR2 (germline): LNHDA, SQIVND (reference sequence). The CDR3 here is CASSIWGEAAEAFF. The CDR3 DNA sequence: TGTGCCAGTAGTATATGGGGGGAAGCGGCTGAAGCTTTCTTT.

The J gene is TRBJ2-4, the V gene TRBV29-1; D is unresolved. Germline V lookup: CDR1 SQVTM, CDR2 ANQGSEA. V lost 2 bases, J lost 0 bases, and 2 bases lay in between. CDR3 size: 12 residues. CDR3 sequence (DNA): TGCAGCGTTGAACTAGCCAAAAACATTCAGTACTTC. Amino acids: CSVELAKNIQYF.

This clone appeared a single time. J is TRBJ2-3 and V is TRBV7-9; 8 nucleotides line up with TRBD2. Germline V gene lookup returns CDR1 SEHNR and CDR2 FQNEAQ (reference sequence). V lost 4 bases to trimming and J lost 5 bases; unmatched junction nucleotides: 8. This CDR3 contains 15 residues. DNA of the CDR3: TGTGCCAGCAGCTCCGGGACTAGTAAAGGAGATACGCAGTATTTT. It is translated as CASSSGTSKGDTQYF.

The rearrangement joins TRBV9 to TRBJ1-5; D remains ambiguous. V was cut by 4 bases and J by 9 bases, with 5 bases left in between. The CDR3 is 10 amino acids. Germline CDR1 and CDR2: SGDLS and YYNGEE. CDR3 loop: CASSSGPQHF. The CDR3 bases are TGTGCCAGCAGCTCAGGGCCCCAGCATTTT.

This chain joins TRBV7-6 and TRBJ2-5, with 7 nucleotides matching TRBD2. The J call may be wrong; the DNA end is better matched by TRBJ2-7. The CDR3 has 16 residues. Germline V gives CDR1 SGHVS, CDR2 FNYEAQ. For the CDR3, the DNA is TGTGCCAGCAGCCCGTATGAGGGAGGGCTTTCCTACGAGCAGTACTTC. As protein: CASSPYEGGLSYEQYF.

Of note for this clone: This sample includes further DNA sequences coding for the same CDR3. The CDR3 loop reads CASSLVTGPTDTQYF. Here the CDR3 DNA reads TGTGCCAGCAGCTTAGTGACAGGACCCACAGATACGCAGTATTTT. The V call is TRBV7-9, the J call TRBJ2-3; perhaps TRBD1 as D (6 bases). CDR3 length: 15 residues. The germline V gene has CDR1 SEHNR and CDR2 FQNEAQ (reference sequence). Trimming took off 1 base at V and 2 bases at J, with 10 bases between the two ends.

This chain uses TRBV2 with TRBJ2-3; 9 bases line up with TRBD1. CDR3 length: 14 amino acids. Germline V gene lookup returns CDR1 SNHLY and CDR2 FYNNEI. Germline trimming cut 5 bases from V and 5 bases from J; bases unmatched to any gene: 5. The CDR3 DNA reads TGTGCCAGCAGTTCTTTGGGACAGGGAGATACGCAGTATTTT. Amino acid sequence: CASSSLGQGDTQYF.

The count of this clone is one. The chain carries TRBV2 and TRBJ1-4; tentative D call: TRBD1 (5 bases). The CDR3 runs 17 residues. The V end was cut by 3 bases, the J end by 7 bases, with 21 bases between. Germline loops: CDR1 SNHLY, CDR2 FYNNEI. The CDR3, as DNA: TGTGCCAGCAGTGACCGGGACCTACGAGTCACGACTGAAAAACTGTTTTTT. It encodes CASSDRDLRVTTEKLFF.

The DNA for the CDR3 is TGTGCCAGCAGCTTATCCGGGACAGCCATGAACACTGAAGCTTTCTTT. It encodes CASSLSGTAMNTEAFF. J is TRBJ1-1 and V is TRBV7-2, with TRBD1 matching 7 bases. The CDR3 runs to 16 residues. V lost 2 bases, J lost 0 bases, and 6 bases stayed unmatched. Germline lookup yields CDR1 SGHTA and CDR2 FQGNSA.

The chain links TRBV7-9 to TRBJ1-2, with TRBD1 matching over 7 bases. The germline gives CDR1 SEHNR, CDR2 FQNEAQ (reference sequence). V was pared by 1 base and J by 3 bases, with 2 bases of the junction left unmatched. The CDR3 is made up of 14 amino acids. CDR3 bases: TGTGCCAGCAGCTTAGATCAGGGGGACTATGGCTACACCTTC. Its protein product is CASSLDQGDYGYTF.

The CDR3 is CASSPRQINEKLFF. The CDR3 nucleotides read TGCGCCAGCAGCCCCAGACAGATTAATGAAAAACTGTTTTTT. The gene calls are TRBV4-1 and TRBJ1-4; perhaps TRBD1 as D (5 bases). The V gene lost 4 bases and the J gene lost 4 bases, with 10 bases spanning the gap. CDR1 and CDR2 (germline): MGHRA, YSYEKL. The CDR3 is made up of 14 amino acids.